This entry lists 17 T cell receptor beta chains sequenced from one sample in a study of identifying expanded T cells in peripheral blood. The protocol was immunoSEQ multiplex PCR, while the TCRdb copy is restricted to in-frame clones and leaves out a portion. The table shows about 50,000 clones, with about four fifths occurring only once. The sequencing input was blood. The source of these receptors is a person aged 18 to 75 in good health.

V gene TRBV14 combines with J gene TRBJ2-3; D might be TRBD2 (5 bases). CDR3 length: 15 amino acids. V shed 5 bases and J shed 4 bases, with 16 bases lying between them. Germline assignment: CDR1 SGHDN and CDR2 FVKESK. CDR3 amino acids: CASSLDSSSSDTQYF. The CDR3 DNA is TGTGCCAGCAGCTTGGACTCCTCTTCCTCAGATACGCAGTATTTT.

The gene calls are TRBV29-1 and TRBJ2-1; D not certain. The CDR3 spans 12 residues. Trimming removed 8 bases from V and 3 bases from J, with 11 bases in between. Germline V gene sequence: CDR1 SQVTM, CDR2 ANQGSEA. CDR3 nucleotide sequence: TGCAGCACCTATGAAGACTACAATGAGCAGTTCTTC. It is translated as CSTYEDYNEQFF.

This chain joins TRBV4-2 and TRBJ2-2; 10 nucleotides line up with TRBD2. The CDR3 has 16 amino acids. The trim removed 6 bases at V and 3 bases at J, leaving 7 bases unmatched. Germline CDR1 LGHNA, CDR2 YNFKEQ. This CDR3 reads CASSPAGGPDTGELFF. CDR3 sequence (DNA): TGTGCCAGCAGTCCAGCGGGGGGGCCAGACACCGGGGAGCTGTTTTTT.

This chain joins TRBV14 and TRBJ2-1; 15 bases are shared with TRBD2. Unmatched junction bases numbered 6, after V lost 3 bases and J lost 15 bases. CDR1 and CDR2 (germline): SGHDN, FVKESK. The CDR3 sequence is 14 residues long. The DNA for the CDR3 is TGTGCCAGCAGCCAGTCCGGGACTAGCGGGAGGAGGTTCTTC. This codes for CASSQSGTSGRRFF.

The rearrangement joins TRBV5-1 to TRBJ2-7; 8 nucleotides match TRBD1. The CDR3 contains 15 residues. CDR1 and CDR2 from the germline V gene are SGHRS and YFSETQ. Losses at the gene ends were 2 bases for V and 6 bases for J; bases not matched to a gene: 10. The chain's CDR3 is CASSFLGQDGSEQYF. CDR3 DNA: TGCGCCAGCAGCTTCCTGGGACAGGACGGTAGCGAGCAGTACTTC.

DNA for the CDR3: TGTGCCAGCAGCCCCCCGGGCTCCAAGGGCGAGCAGTACGTC. Translating it yields CASSPPGSKGEQYV. V usage is TRBV21-1 and J usage is TRBJ2-7. TRBV21-1 is assigned pseudogene status. This CDR3 spans 14 amino acids.

The chain has TRBV6-5 and TRBJ1-2; no reliable D call. The CDR3 loop spans 12 amino acids. The germline V gene encodes CDR1 MNHEY and CDR2 SVGAGI. V lost 4 bases, J lost 6 bases, and 9 bases lay in between. This CDR3 is CASSFRSHGYTF. DNA for the CDR3: TGTGCCAGCAGTTTTAGATCTCATGGCTACACCTTC.

The J gene is TRBJ2-1, the V gene TRBV7-2, with 10 bases matching TRBD1. The germline CDR1 and CDR2 sequences are SGHTA and FQGNSA. The CDR3 has 16 residues. With V trimmed by 1 base and J by 1 base, 1 base remained unmatched. CDR3 protein: CASSLVDRGSYNEQFF. The CDR3, as DNA: TGTGCCAGCAGCTTAGTGGACAGGGGGTCCTACAATGAGCAGTTCTTC.

The genes are TRBV19 and TRBJ1-4; D gene ambiguous. V lost 6 bases and J 5 bases, leaving 7 bases between the germline ends. Germline V CDR1 and CDR2: LNHDA, SQIVND (reference sequence). This CDR3 spans 12 amino acids. The CDR3 spells CASRDANEKLFF. DNA for the CDR3: TGTGCCAGTAGGGACGCAAATGAAAAACTGTTTTTT.

The chain employs TRBV27 and TRBJ2-7; D is undetermined. Trimming left V 7 bases short and J 0 bases short, with 7 bases between. The CDR3 is made up of 12 amino acids. Germline values: CDR1 MNHEY, CDR2 SMNVEV (reference sequence). CDR3 loop: CASTQSSYEQYV. CDR3 bases: TGTGCCAGCACCCAGAGCTCCTACGAGCAGTACGTC.

V and J are TRBV7-2 and TRBJ2-1; D possibly matches TRBD1 or TRBD2 (5 bases each). V lost 5 bases to trimming and J lost 3 bases, with 11 bases between them. The CDR3 is 14 amino acids. The V gene's germline CDR1 is SGHTA and CDR2 FQGNSA. The CDR3, as DNA: TGTGCCAGCAGCCCTCAGGGACGCTACAATGAGCAGTTCTTC. This encodes CASSPQGRYNEQFF.

The chain carries TRBV5-6 and TRBJ2-7; D uncertain. Looked up from germline, CDR1 is SGHDT and CDR2 is YYEEEE. The CDR3 covers 13 residues. The ends were cut back, 4 bases at V and 9 bases at J, with 17 bases in the middle. The CDR3 loop is CASSRLRTVAQYF. The CDR3 DNA sequence: TGTGCCAGCAGCAGACTCCGAACGGTAGCGCAGTACTTC.

The gene calls are TRBV27 and TRBJ1-1; D is possibly TRBD1 (5 bases). The germline CDR1 and CDR2 sequences are MNHEY and SMNVEV (reference sequence). V was pared by 9 bases and J by 1 base, with 27 bases between. This CDR3 region has 18 residues. The CDR3 loop is CASGILTPFSGTNTEAFF. CDR3 in DNA: TGTGCCAGTGGAATTTTGACCCCTTTTTCGGGGACGAACACTGAAGCTTTCTTT.

V usage is TRBV5-1 and J usage is TRBJ1-2; D may be TRBD1 (6 bases). Trimming cost V 1 base and J 3 bases, with 10 bases left between them. This CDR3 spans 14 amino acids. The germline V gene has CDR1 SGHRS and CDR2 YFSETQ. In DNA form, the CDR3 reads TGCGCCAGCAGCTTGTACAGGGAGGACTATGGCTACACCTTC. Protein product: CASSLYREDYGYTF.

CDR3 DNA sequence: TGCGCCAGCAGCCCGCGTCCGGTTACTAGCACAGATACGCAGTATTTT. Translating it yields CASSPRPVTSTDTQYF. The chain is built from TRBV4-1 and TRBJ2-3; D gene uncertain. Trimming removed 4 bases at V and 0 bases at J, with 14 bases between. The V gene's germline CDR1 is MGHRA and CDR2 YSYEKL. The CDR3 has 16 amino acids.

The chain recombines TRBV27 with TRBJ2-1, with TRBD1 as a possible D gene (6 bases). Per the germline V gene, CDR1 is MNHEY and CDR2 is SMNVEV (reference sequence). This CDR3 is built from 16 residues. V was trimmed by 6 bases and J by 0 bases, leaving 15 bases between them. CDR3 protein: CASRAEQGASYNEQFF. As DNA, the CDR3 is TGTGCCAGCAGGGCGGAACAGGGAGCCTCCTACAATGAGCAGTTCTTC.

This chain joins TRBV21-1 and TRBJ2-5. TRBV21-1 is marked as a pseudogene. There are 14 residues in the CDR3. The CDR3, as DNA: TGTGCCAGCAGCAAAGTAGGGACGCAAGAGACCCAGTACTTC. Amino acid sequence: CASSKVGTQETQYF.